Listed below are T cell receptor beta chains from one sample, sequenced in a study of early T cells in non-severe SARS-CoV-2 infection. MiXCR was run by TCRdb on the 5' RACE reads, yielding one entry per CDR3 protein. The sample holds about 64,000 distinct CDR3 sequences; about 11% are singletons and the top ten take 2.9%. Sequencing was performed on whole blood, taken at baseline. Every receptor here comes from an adult who was a healthcare worker with PCR-confirmed SARS-CoV-2 infection or an uninfected control (not recorded which). Each CDR3 is given with its conserved first and last residue. Fields, in order: CDR3 protein, CDR3 DNA, D gene, clone size, V gene, J gene. The D gene is left open where the match is weak. Rows give clone size only sometimes, using once, few, many, or a class for an expanded clone.

CASSRNRGLYGYTF,TGTGCCAGCAGCCGTAACAGGGGGCTATATGGCTACACCTTC,TRBD1,-,TRBV12-3/TRBV12-4,TRBJ1-2
CASSFTSGGEAAYEQYF,TGTGCCAGCAGTTTTACTAGCGGGGGGGAGGCCGCCTACGAGCAGTACTTC,TRBD2,-,TRBV12-3/TRBV12-4,TRBJ2-7
CASSLGGEYEQYF,TGTGCCAGCAGCTTGGGAGGTGAATACGAGCAGTACTTC,-,-,TRBV7-2,TRBJ2-7
CASRRDKLFF,TGTGCCAGTAGGAGGGATAAACTGTTTTTT,-,-,TRBV19,TRBJ1-4
CASSPLRDGNTIYF,TGTGCCAGCTCACCACTGCGGGACGGAAACACCATATATTTT,-,-,TRBV18,TRBJ1-3
CASSQTGGSGANVLTF,TGTGCCAGCAGCCAAACAGGGGGCTCTGGGGCCAACGTCCTGACTTTC,TRBD1,-,TRBV6-4,TRBJ2-6
CASSLARTEQYF,TGTGCCAGCAGTTTAGCGCGGACAGAGCAGTACTTC,-,-,TRBV12-3/TRBV12-4,TRBJ2-7
CASSLRPDPYEQYF,TGTGCCAGCAGCTTACGTCCAGACCCCTACGAGCAGTACTTC,-,many,TRBV11-2,TRBJ2-7
CSALDRIAYGYTF,TGCAGTGCTCTGGACAGGATAGCCTATGGCTACACCTTC,TRBD1,-,TRBV20-1,TRBJ1-2
CASSFRRGSYEQYF,TGTGCCAGCAGTTTTCGGCGGGGCTCCTACGAGCAGTACTTC,-,-,TRBV12-3/TRBV12-4,TRBJ2-7
CASTMRASGKVGAYNEQFF,TGTGCCAGCACCATGAGGGCTAGCGGGAAGGTGGGGGCATACAATGAGCAGTTCTTC,TRBD2,-,TRBV7-2,TRBJ2-1
CSAREQHGYTF,TGCAGTGCTAGAGAGCAGCATGGCTACACCTTC,-,-,TRBV20-1,TRBJ1-2
CASSGSGTDPLNGAFF,TGTGCCAGCAGTGGGTCCGGGACAGACCCCCTAAATGGAGCTTTCTTT,TRBD1,many,TRBV12-3/TRBV12-4,TRBJ1-1
CASSEAGAEHLWGYTF,TGTGCCAGCAGTGAAGCGGGAGCCGAACACCTCTGGGGCTACACCTTC,-,-,TRBV2,TRBJ1-2
CASSLLGQGSYEQYF,TGTGCCAGCAGCCTGTTGGGACAGGGCTCCTACGAGCAGTACTTC,TRBD1,-,TRBV14,TRBJ2-7
CASSFQHYEQYF,TGTGCCAGCAGCTTCCAGCACTACGAGCAGTACTTC,-,many,TRBV7-9,TRBJ2-7
CASSQDTGTAPLVGYTF,TGCGCCAGCAGCCAAGATACTGGGACAGCTCCTCTAGTAGGCTACACCTTC,TRBD1,many,TRBV4-3,TRBJ1-2
CSVAGTGFNYGYTF,TGCAGCGTTGCCGGGACAGGGTTCAACTATGGCTACACCTTC,TRBD1,-,TRBV29-1,TRBJ1-2
CASSPGGQQNTEAFF,TGCGCCAGCAGTCCCGGGGGGCAGCAGAACACTGAAGCTTTCTTT,-,few,TRBV4-3,TRBJ1-1
CSVGGAVQGYTEAFF,TGCAGCGTTGGAGGGGCCGTCCAGGGCTACACTGAAGCTTTCTTT,-,many,TRBV29-1,TRBJ1-1
CASGQRGSYEQYF,TGTGCCAGCGGCCAGCGGGGGAGCTACGAGCAGTACTTC,TRBD2,few,TRBV11-2,TRBJ2-7
CASSFPQGALNTEAFF,TGTGCCAGCAGTTTCCCCCAGGGCGCCTTGAACACTGAAGCTTTCTTT,-,-,TRBV12-3/TRBV12-4,TRBJ1-1
CASSSLGGLTDTQYF,TGTGCCAGCAGTTCCCTGGGGGGGCTGACAGATACGCAGTATTTT,-,many,TRBV6-6,TRBJ2-3
CASSFWTGGPYEQYF,TGTGCCAGCAGTTTCTGGACAGGGGGCCCCTACGAGCAGTACTTC,TRBD1,many,TRBV27,TRBJ2-7
CASSSQSDWGELFF,TGTGCCAGCAGTTCACAATCGGACTGGGGGGAGCTGTTTTTT,-,-,TRBV12-3/TRBV12-4,TRBJ2-2
CSASGQVYEQYF,TGCAGTGCTAGCGGACAGGTCTACGAGCAGTACTTC,TRBD1,few,TRBV20-1,TRBJ2-7
CAGDRGFYEQYF,TGTGCCGGAGACAGGGGTTTCTACGAGCAGTACTTC,TRBD1,-,TRBV30,TRBJ2-7
CASSLDLLMSYEQYF,TGTGCCAGCAGCTTAGACCTCTTAATGTCCTACGAGCAGTACTTC,-,few,TRBV11-2,TRBJ2-7
CASNRDGGTDTQYF,TGTGCCAGCAACAGGGACGGCGGAACAGATACGCAGTATTTT,-,many,TRBV9,TRBJ2-3
CASSLRRVDIEAFF,TGTGCCAGCAGCTTAAGGAGGGTGGACATTGAAGCTTTCTTT,-,-,TRBV5-6,TRBJ1-1
CASSETSGGADTQYF,TGTGCCAGCAGTGAGACTAGCGGGGGGGCAGATACGCAGTATTTT,TRBD2,many,TRBV6-4,TRBJ2-3
CASSKAVSGPAYGYTF,TGTGCCAGCAGCAAGGCTGTGTCAGGACCAGCATATGGCTACACCTTC,-,-,TRBV3-1,TRBJ1-2
CASTPRGPGDTQYF,TGTGCCAGCACCCCCAGGGGGCCGGGAGATACGCAGTATTTT,TRBD1,few,TRBV5-4,TRBJ2-3
CSVEGDKGFTDTQYF,TGCAGCGTTGAGGGCGATAAGGGCTTCACAGATACGCAGTATTTT,-,few,TRBV29-1,TRBJ2-3
CASSRSSGGVNNEQFF,TGTGCCAGCAGCCGTAGTAGTGGCGGGGTAAACAATGAGCAGTTCTTC,-,many,TRBV7-2,TRBJ2-1
CASSWDRMNTEAFF,TGTGCCAGCAGCTGGGACAGAATGAACACTGAAGCTTTCTTT,TRBD1,many,TRBV5-6,TRBJ1-1
CASSRSAGTGDAFF,TGTGCCAGCAGTCGCTCCGCGGGGACAGGGGATGCTTTCTTT,TRBD1,few,TRBV12-3/TRBV12-4,TRBJ1-1
CASRSTDTQYF,TGTGCCAGTAGGAGCACAGATACGCAGTATTTT,-,few,TRBV6-5,TRBJ2-3
CASSVPSGGYNEQFF,TGTGCCAGCTCAGTACCTAGCGGGGGGTACAATGAGCAGTTCTTC,TRBD2,-,TRBV2,TRBJ2-1
CASSLQRGTEAFF,TGTGCCAGCAGCTTACAGAGAGGCACTGAAGCTTTCTTT,-,-,TRBV7-2,TRBJ1-1
CSATEPNYEQYF,TGCAGTGCCACCGAGCCGAACTACGAGCAGTACTTC,-,-,TRBV20-1,TRBJ2-7
CASSRTEGSDTQYF,TGTGCCAGCAGCCGTACAGAGGGGTCAGATACGCAGTATTTT,-,-,TRBV7-6,TRBJ2-3
CSASGGGKNNYGYTF,TGCAGTGCTAGCGGCGGGGGGAAGAATAACTATGGCTACACCTTC,-,many,TRBV20-1,TRBJ1-2
CASSYYGIGELFF,TGTGCCAGCAGTTACTATGGGATCGGGGAGCTGTTTTTT,-,-,TRBV6-2/TRBV6-3,TRBJ2-2
CASSPPEARISRQPQHF,TGTGCCAGCTCACCACCGGAGGCCAGGATTAGTAGACAGCCCCAGCATTTT,-,-,TRBV18,TRBJ1-5
CSGTSGGAGGELFF,TGCAGCGGCACTAGCGGGGGGGCCGGCGGGGAGCTGTTTTTT,TRBD2,many,TRBV29-1,TRBJ2-2
CASSPDSLRATDTQYF,TGCGCCAGCAGCCCTGATTCCCTGCGGGCCACAGATACGCAGTATTTT,-,few,TRBV10-1,TRBJ2-3
CSVDRSDQPQHF,TGCAGCGTGGACAGATCTGATCAGCCCCAGCATTTT,-,-,TRBV29-1,TRBJ1-5
CASSLESAGYTF,TGTGCCAGCAGCTTAGAGTCAGCCGGCTACACCTTC,-,many,TRBV7-9,TRBJ1-2
CASSFRGGNTGELFF,TGTGCCAGCAGCTTTAGGGGGGGCAACACCGGGGAGCTGTTTTTT,-,-,TRBV7-2,TRBJ2-2
CAISEPQGAGSPLHF,TGTGCCATCAGTGAGCCACAGGGGGCCGGTTCACCCCTCCACTTT,TRBD1,few,TRBV10-3,TRBJ1-6
CASSGRTGGTEAFF,TGTGCCAGCAGCGGACGGACAGGGGGCACTGAAGCTTTCTTT,TRBD1,few,TRBV7-9,TRBJ1-1
CASSPTAWDEKLFF,TGTGCCAGCAGCCCCACCGCCTGGGATGAAAAACTGTTTTTT,-,-,TRBV14,TRBJ1-4
CASSPTGGGAPTGELFF,TGTGCCAGCAGCCCGACCGGCGGGGGGGCCCCCACCGGGGAGCTGTTTTTT,TRBD2,few,TRBV7-6,TRBJ2-2
CASSDSPLAGGLNTGELFF,TGTGCCAGCAGTGACTCCCCCCTAGCGGGGGGACTGAACACCGGGGAGCTGTTTTTT,TRBD2,few,TRBV6-4,TRBJ2-2
CASSSDRFSPNEQFF,TGCGCCAGCAGCTCGGACAGATTCTCTCCCAATGAGCAGTTCTTC,-,many,TRBV5-1,TRBJ2-1
CSARPEETQYF,TGCAGTGCGAGGCCCGAAGAGACCCAGTACTTC,-,few,TRBV20-1,TRBJ2-5